These 17 T cell receptor beta chains came from one sample sequenced in a study of PD-1 blockade in classical Hodgkin lymphoma. Every patient had relapsed following autologous stem cell transplantation, and cohorts differed in brentuximab vedotin exposure. Profiling relied on immunoSEQ multiplex PCR, and the TCRdb table lists in-frame clones only, not all of them. The sample has about 11,000 clones, approximately 80% seen once. The starting material was peripheral blood mononuclear cells (PBMCs), obtained before the second cycle of nivolumab. These receptor sequences come from a human donor with classical Hodgkin lymphoma.

V is TRBV4-1 and J is TRBJ1-5, with D tentatively TRBD1 (5 bases). Germline V gene lookup returns CDR1 MGHRA and CDR2 YSYEKL. V shed 0 bases and J shed 4 bases, with 7 bases lying between them. The CDR3 length is 14 residues. The CDR3: CASSQEGTNQPQHF. Here the CDR3 DNA reads TGCGCCAGCAGCCAAGAAGGGACGAATCAGCCCCAGCATTTT.

In its sample, this clone was seen once. V is TRBV5-4 and J is TRBJ2-1, with unresolved D. The V and J ends lost 4 bases and 7 bases respectively, with 18 bases between them. This CDR3 is 15 amino acids long. From germline, CDR1 is SGHNT and CDR2 YYREEE (reference sequence). The CDR3 here is CASSARASLPNEQFF. The CDR3 DNA follows: TGTGCCAGCAGCGCCCGGGCCTCTCTTCCAAATGAGCAGTTCTTC.

This clone has more than one count but fewer than ten. The chain is built from TRBV28 and TRBJ2-3; 11 bases line up with TRBD2. V lost 9 bases and J lost 3; bases outside the gene matches: 17. The CDR3 sequence is 18 residues long. CDR1 MDHEN and CDR2 SYDVKM come from the germline V gene. The CDR3 sequence: CASRTFLLAGEGTDTQYF. As DNA, the CDR3 is TGTGCCAGTCGAACCTTTTTACTAGCGGGAGAGGGTACAGATACGCAGTATTTT.

This clone was found a few times. V gene TRBV5-1 combines with J gene TRBJ1-5; D ambiguous. The V gene lost 0 bases and the J gene lost 3 bases, with 10 bases spanning the gap. The germline gives CDR1 SGHRS, CDR2 YFSETQ. The CDR3 has 15 residues. Here the CDR3 reads CASSLDPGNNQPQHF. CDR3 coding DNA: TGCGCCAGCAGCTTGGATCCCGGCAACAATCAGCCCCAGCATTTT.

The V call is TRBV5-1, the J call TRBJ1-4; D gene ambiguous. Trimming shortened V by 4 bases and J by 4 bases, and 20 bases separated the two germline ends. Germline loops: CDR1 SGHRS, CDR2 YFSETQ. CDR3 size: 17 residues. The CDR3 protein is CASSPGLNAQGNEKLFF. CDR3 nucleotides: TGCGCCAGCAGCCCCGGACTGAATGCGCAAGGTAATGAAAAACTGTTTTTT.

This clone was found once. The rearrangement uses TRBV5-6 and TRBJ1-4, with unresolved D. V was shortened by 1 base and J by 8 bases, with 12 bases between the two germline ends. This CDR3 contains 14 residues. Germline CDR1 reads SGHDT; CDR2 reads YYEEEE. The CDR3 DNA reads TGTGCCAGCAGCTTGTCACCCCCAAACGAAAAACTGTTTTTT. It translates to CASSLSPPNEKLFF. Variable domain in full (rest from reference TRBV5-6 and TRBJ1-4): DAGVTQSPTHLIKTRGQQVTLRCSPKSGHDTVSWYQQALGQGPQFIFQYYEEEERQRGNFPDRFSGHQFPNYSSELNVNALLLGDSALYLCASSLSPPNEKLFFGSGTQLSVL.

The V and J genes are TRBV7-9 and TRBJ2-7, with 8 bases fitting TRBD2. The junction had 5 bases not matched to a gene; V was cut back by 2 bases and J by 5 bases. Germline values: CDR1 SEHNR, CDR2 FQNEAQ (reference sequence). This CDR3 is built from 14 residues. Here the CDR3 reads CASSLSGRVDEQYF. CDR3 sequence (DNA): TGTGCCAGCAGCTTATCCGGGAGGGTCGACGAGCAGTACTTC.

The CDR3 DNA sequence: TGTGCCAGCAGCTTTCTAGCGGGAGGGTACGAGCAGTACTTC. This encodes CASSFLAGGYEQYF. V usage is TRBV5-4 and J usage is TRBJ2-7; 12 positions agree with TRBD2. The V gene end was trimmed by 2 bases and the J gene end by 4 bases; junction bases not matched to a gene: 1. This CDR3 is built from 14 residues. Germline V CDR1 and CDR2: SGHNT, YYREEE (reference sequence).

In its sample, this clone was seen a few times. The V and J genes are TRBV19 and TRBJ1-2; 7 nucleotides match TRBD1. Germline-derived CDR1 and CDR2 are LNHDA and SQIVND (reference sequence). With 5 bases clipped from V and 4 bases from J, the junction kept 7 bases outside the gene matches. This CDR3 has 14 amino acids. The CDR3 nucleotides are TGTGCCAGTAGTTCCCAACAGGGGAGCTATGGCTACACCTTC. Translating gives CASSSQQGSYGYTF.

The V gene is TRBV9, the J gene TRBJ1-6, with 7 nucleotides matching TRBD1. The length of the CDR3 is 16 residues. Germline loops: CDR1 SGDLS, CDR2 YYNGEE. Trimming at V came to 3 bases and at J to 8 bases, leaving 11 bases not matched to a gene. CDR3 DNA: TGTGCCAGCAGCGGAAACAGGGGTAGCGTTGATTCACCCCTCCACTTT. This encodes CASSGNRGSVDSPLHF.

This chain links TRBV6-1 with TRBJ2-3; D is perhaps TRBD2 (7 bases). Germline V gene sequence: CDR1 MNHNS, CDR2 SASEGT. Trimming took 0 bases from V and 2 from J, leaving 15 bases between them. This CDR3 is 17 amino acids long. CDR3 region: CASSEARGGSITDTQYF. DNA of the CDR3: TGTGCCAGCAGTGAAGCTAGGGGGGGAAGCATCACAGATACGCAGTATTTT.

The chain combines TRBV7-8 with TRBJ1-4; D uncertain. The V end was cut by 5 bases, the J end by 3 bases, with 16 bases between. Germline CDR1 and CDR2: SGHVS and FQNEAQ. The CDR3 is 16 amino acids. The CDR3 protein is CASSRLNGVANEKLFF. The CDR3 DNA sequence: TGTGCCAGCAGCCGCCTAAACGGGGTTGCTAATGAAAAACTGTTTTTT.

The V and J genes are TRBV7-3 and TRBJ2-3; TRBD2 is a possible D gene (5 bases). The CDR3 length is 14 residues. The germline V gene has CDR1 SGHTA and CDR2 FQGTGA. With 0 bases removed from V and 6 bases from J, the gap between germline ends came to 10 bases. The CDR3 here is CASSLTGLADTQYF. The CDR3 coding sequence is TGTGCCAGCAGCTTAACGGGCTTAGCGGATACGCAGTATTTT.

This chain connects TRBV28 to TRBJ1-4; D unclear. Trimming cost V 3 bases and J 0 bases, with 11 bases left between them. This CDR3 has 16 amino acids. Germline assignment: CDR1 MDHEN and CDR2 SYDVKM. The CDR3 sequence: CASSFRLTATNEKLFF. DNA for the CDR3: TGTGCCAGCAGTTTCCGACTGACTGCAACTAATGAAAAACTGTTTTTT.

A few counts support this clone. The chain carries TRBV4-1 and TRBJ2-6; D could derive from TRBD1 or TRBD2 (6 bases each). Trimming stripped 4 bases from V and 2 bases from J, with 21 bases between. Germline V gene sequence: CDR1 MGHRA, CDR2 YSYEKL. This CDR3 region has 19 residues. The CDR3 here is CASSRGPPGEDAGANVLTF. For the CDR3, the DNA is TGCGCCAGCAGCCGAGGCCCTCCAGGGGAGGACGCTGGGGCCAACGTCCTGACTTTC.

This clone was observed a single time. This sequence joins TRBV2 and TRBJ1-2; tentative D call: TRBD1 (6 bases). The CDR3 is 13 residues long. Germline CDR1 is SNHLY and CDR2 is FYNNEI. V dropped 6 bases and J dropped 2 bases, with 10 bases sitting between them. CDR3 amino acids: CASRRDKNYGYTF. The CDR3 DNA reads TGTGCCAGCAGGCGGGACAAAAACTATGGCTACACCTTC.

The count of this clone is one. V is TRBV7-9 and J is TRBJ2-7; 8 bases line up with TRBD2. The CDR3 is 16 amino acids. Trimming cost V 1 base and J 3 bases; bases outside gene matches: 8. Germline CDR1 reads SEHNR; CDR2 reads FQNEAQ (reference sequence). CDR3 amino acids: CASSLGTREALYEQYF. The CDR3 nucleotides are TGTGCCAGCAGCTTAGGAACGCGGGAGGCCCTCTACGAGCAGTACTTC.